This is a list of T cell receptor beta chains from one sample in a study of blood T cells in healthy people across ages. TCRdb fed the 5' RACE reads into MiXCR, producing one record per CDR3 protein. The sample carries fewer than 950,000 distinct CDR3 sequences, about 55% recorded once. Specimen: blood. These receptors were taken from a man older than 75 in good health. The CDR3 runs from the conserved cysteine through the conserved F or W. Fields, in order: V gene, J gene, clone size, D gene, CDR3 protein, CDR3 DNA. The D gene is left open where the match is weak. Some rows mark clone size as missing; the rest say once, few, many or name a class of expanded clone.

TRBV3-1,TRBJ2-7,-,TRBD1,CASSQDIRTGIYEQYF,TGTGCCAGCAGCCAAGATATAAGGACAGGGATCTACGAGCAGTACTTC
TRBV29-1,TRBJ2-7,-,-,CSVEDLRVRVSNEQYF,TGCAGCGTTGAAGATTTACGGGTCAGGGTAAGCAACGAGCAGTACTTC
TRBV2,TRBJ1-6,-,-,CASKGRVLNSPLHF,TGTGCCAGCAAGGGGAGGGTTTTGAATTCACCCCTCCACTTT
TRBV6-6,TRBJ2-3,-,TRBD2,CASNELRLAGGVTQYF,TGTGCCAGCAACGAGCTGAGACTAGCGGGAGGGGTTACGCAGTATTTT
TRBV10-3,TRBJ2-1,few,-,CAISESAHEQFF,TGTGCCATCAGTGAGTCCGCTCATGAGCAGTTCTTC
TRBV5-1,TRBJ1-1,-,-,CASSSRGGSGTEAFF,TGCGCCAGCAGCTCCCGGGGGGGGAGCGGCACTGAAGCTTTCTTT
TRBV6-2/TRBV6-3,TRBJ2-1,-,-,CASLHRVPNNEQFF,TGTGCCAGCCTCCACAGGGTGCCCAACAATGAGCAGTTCTTC
TRBV2,TRBJ2-1,few,-,CASSEDSSSYNEQFF,TGTGCCAGCAGTGAAGATAGTAGCTCCTACAATGAGCAGTTCTTC
TRBV13,TRBJ1-4,once,TRBD1,CASSKRGQINEKLFF,TGTGCCAGCTCAAAAAGGGGACAGATTAATGAAAAACTGTTTTTT
TRBV5-1,TRBJ1-4,-,-,CASSLEQGFEKLFF,TGCGCCAGCAGCTTGGAACAGGGATTTGAAAAACTGTTTTTT
TRBV28,TRBJ1-1,-,TRBD1,CASSIGGQGKSEAFF,TGTGCCAGCAGTATAGGGGGACAGGGGAAATCTGAAGCTTTCTTT
TRBV27,TRBJ2-7,-,-,CASGGALAYEQYF,TGTGCCAGCGGCGGGGCCCTAGCCTACGAGCAGTACTTC
TRBV7-9,TRBJ2-3,-,-,CASSPGPGGDTQYF,TGTGCCAGCAGCCCCGGGCCAGGGGGGGATACGCAGTATTTT
TRBV12-3/TRBV12-4,TRBJ2-7,-,TRBD2,CASSLNPSGIYEQYF,TGTGCCAGCAGTTTAAATCCTAGCGGGATCTACGAGCAGTACTTC
TRBV5-1,TRBJ2-1,-,-,CASSEGPESYNEQFF,TGCGCCAGCAGCGAGGGACCAGAGTCGTACAATGAGCAGTTCTTC
TRBV29-1,TRBJ2-1,few,TRBD2,CSAGGTSANNEQFF,TGCAGCGCAGGCGGGACTAGCGCAAACAATGAGCAGTTCTTC
TRBV24-1,TRBJ2-5,many,-,CATSDLAGRKETQYF,TGTGCCACCAGTGATTTAGCGGGCAGGAAAGAGACCCAGTACTTC
TRBV7-3,TRBJ2-3,-,TRBD2,CASSRGGGADTQYF,TGTGCCAGCAGCCGGGGGGGAGGGGCAGATACGCAGTATTTT
TRBV30,TRBJ2-2,-,TRBD2,CACSASGLAWGELFF,TGTGCCTGCTCAGCTAGCGGGCTCGCCTGGGGGGAGCTGTTTTTT
TRBV12-3/TRBV12-4,TRBJ2-7,-,-,CASMRGQGEQYF,TGTGCCAGCATGCGGGGGCAGGGCGAGCAGTACTTC
TRBV20-1,TRBJ1-1,-,-,CSARDVGGENTEAFF,TGCAGTGCTAGAGATGTCGGGGGAGAGAACACTGAAGCTTTCTTT
TRBV7-2,TRBJ2-5,-,TRBD2,CASSLAGGDPQETQYF,TGTGCCAGCAGCTTAGCGGGGGGGGACCCCCAAGAGACCCAGTACTTC
TRBV7-9,TRBJ2-3,-,TRBD2,CASSSPGLAPTRYAYF,TGTGCCAGCAGCTCCCCCGGACTAGCTCCCACCCGATACGCGTATTTT
TRBV20-1,TRBJ2-1,-,-,CSARDSGRNNEQFF,TGCAGTGCTAGAGACAGCGGGCGGAACAATGAGCAGTTCTTC
TRBV6-5,TRBJ1-3,-,TRBD1,CASTRQGAGDRIYF,TGTGCCAGCACCAGACAGGGGGCGGGGGATAGGATATATTTT
TRBV6-1,TRBJ1-4,-,-,CASRSTRQSEKLFF,TGTGCCAGCCGCTCGACAAGGCAGAGTGAAAAACTGTTTTTT
TRBV3-1,TRBJ2-3,-,TRBD1,CASSQARTGSTDTQYF,TGTGCCAGCAGCCAAGCGAGGACAGGGAGCACAGATACGCAGTATTTT
TRBV27,TRBJ2-5,once,-,CASSPGRPLEETQYF,TGTGCCAGCAGCCCGGGACGCCCCCTGGAAGAGACCCAGTACTTC
TRBV29-1,TRBJ2-7,-,-,CSVTGRNSYEQYF,TGCAGCGTAACGGGAAGAAACTCCTACGAGCAGTACTTC
TRBV7-3,TRBJ2-7,few,TRBD1,CASSLGDRGVQYF,TGTGCCAGCAGCTTAGGGGACAGGGGCGTCCAGTACTTC
TRBV11-2,TRBJ1-2,-,-,CASSPRGANGYTF,TGTGCCAGCAGCCCAAGAGGCGCAAATGGCTACACCTTC
TRBV2,TRBJ2-4,-,-,CASSDVGGVRQYF,TGTGCCAGCAGTGACGTAGGGGGAGTTAGGCAGTACTTC
TRBV20-1,TRBJ2-3,-,TRBD1,CSARDPWTGSHTDTQYF,TGCAGTGCTAGAGATCCGTGGACAGGATCCCACACAGATACGCAGTATTTT
TRBV10-3,TRBJ2-1,few,TRBD2,CAISTLAGAYNEQFF,TGTGCCATCAGTACCCTAGCGGGAGCCTACAATGAGCAGTTCTTC
TRBV7-2,TRBJ2-1,-,-,CASSFGPQGQFF,TGTGCCAGCAGCTTTGGACCACAAGGGCAGTTCTTC
TRBV28,TRBJ2-5,few,TRBD1,CASSLSDRGQETQYF,TGTGCCAGCAGTTTATCTGACAGGGGGCAGGAGACCCAGTACTTC
TRBV29-1,TRBJ2-5,few,-,CSVLIGTVPQETQYF,TGCAGCGTGCTGATCGGGACGGTACCCCAAGAGACCCAGTACTTC
TRBV14,TRBJ2-7,-,TRBD1,CASSQDRRTGGVGSYEQYF,TGTGCCAGCAGCCAAGATCGAAGGACAGGGGGCGTCGGTTCCTACGAGCAGTACTTC
TRBV6-1,TRBJ1-2,-,TRBD1,CASSARQGELGNTYGYTF,TGTGCCAGCAGTGCAAGACAGGGGGAACTGGGAAATACGTATGGCTACACCTTC
TRBV5-1,TRBJ2-6,-,-,CASSSGRSGANVLTF,TGCGCCAGCAGTTCGGGCCGCAGTGGGGCCAACGTCCTGACTTTC
TRBV11-2,TRBJ2-5,once,-,CASSLELVQYF,TGTGCCAGCAGCTTAGAACTGGTCCAGTACTTC
TRBV5-1,TRBJ2-1,-,TRBD1,CASSFLPRTGSYNEQFF,TGCGCCAGCAGCTTCCTCCCCAGGACAGGGTCCTACAATGAGCAGTTCTTC
TRBV7-9,TRBJ1-2,-,-,CASSLATAGTPFGYTF,TGTGCCAGCAGCTTAGCGACAGCCGGGACTCCTTTTGGCTACACCTTC
TRBV20-1,TRBJ2-3,few,-,CSARDTATDTQYF,TGCAGTGCCCGGGACACGGCCACAGATACGCAGTATTTT
TRBV24-1,TRBJ2-2,-,-,CATSNGRNTGELFF,TGTGCCACCAGTAATGGCCGGAACACCGGGGAGCTGTTTTTT
TRBV7-9,TRBJ2-1,few,-,CASSPRGGDIYNEQFF,TGTGCCAGCAGCCCCCGTGGAGGGGACATATACAATGAGCAGTTCTTC
TRBV7-9,TRBJ2-5,few,-,CASSLDRNQETQYF,TGTGCCAGCAGCCTTGACAGGAACCAAGAGACCCAGTACTTC
TRBV12-3/TRBV12-4,TRBJ2-3,-,-,CASSLRGVSSGLQYF,TGTGCCAGCAGTTTAAGGGGAGTATCGAGCGGGTTGCAGTATTTT
TRBV7-8,TRBJ2-7,few,-,CASSAGGINSYEQYF,TGTGCCAGCAGCGCTGGGGGGATAAACTCCTACGAGCAGTACTTC
TRBV29-1,TRBJ1-2,few,-,CSPERAKGGYTF,TGCAGCCCTGAACGCGCCAAAGGTGGCTACACCTTC
TRBV6-5,TRBJ2-7,few,TRBD1,CASSYDGQGLSYEQYF,TGTGCCAGCAGTTACGATGGACAGGGTCTCTCCTACGAGCAGTACTTC
TRBV27,TRBJ1-2,-,TRBD1,CASRTGAHGYTF,TGTGCCAGCAGAACAGGGGCCCATGGCTACACCTTC
TRBV5-1,TRBJ2-6,-,-,CASSTDGSGATVLTF,TGCGCCAGCAGCACTGACGGTTCTGGGGCCACCGTCCTGACTTTC
TRBV2,TRBJ2-3,few,TRBD1,CASRMRSGDRYAYF,TGTGCCAGCAGGATGAGATCAGGGGACAGATACGCGTATTTT
TRBV28,TRBJ2-5,few,TRBD1,CASSSRGNVQETQYF,TGTGCCAGTTCGTCCAGGGGGAACGTCCAAGAGACCCAGTACTTC